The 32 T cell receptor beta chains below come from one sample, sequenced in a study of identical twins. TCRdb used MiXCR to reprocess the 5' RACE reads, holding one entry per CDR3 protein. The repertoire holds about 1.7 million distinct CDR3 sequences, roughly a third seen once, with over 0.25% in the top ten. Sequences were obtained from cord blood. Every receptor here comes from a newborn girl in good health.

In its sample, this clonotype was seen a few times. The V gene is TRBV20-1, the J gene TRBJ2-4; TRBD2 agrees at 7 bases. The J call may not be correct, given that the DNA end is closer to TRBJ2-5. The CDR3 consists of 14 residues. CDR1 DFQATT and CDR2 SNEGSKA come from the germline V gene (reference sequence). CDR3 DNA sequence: TGCAGTGCTAGTGGACTAGGCCCCCAAGAGACCCAGTACTTC. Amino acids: CSASGLGPQETQYF.

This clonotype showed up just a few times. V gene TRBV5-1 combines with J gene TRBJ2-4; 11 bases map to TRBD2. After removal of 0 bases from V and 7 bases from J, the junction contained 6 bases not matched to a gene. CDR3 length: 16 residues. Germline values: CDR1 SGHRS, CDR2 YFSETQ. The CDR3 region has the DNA TGCGCCAGCAGCTTGGCCGCTAGCGGGGGGTTGAACATTCAGTACTTC. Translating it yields CASSLAASGGLNIQYF.

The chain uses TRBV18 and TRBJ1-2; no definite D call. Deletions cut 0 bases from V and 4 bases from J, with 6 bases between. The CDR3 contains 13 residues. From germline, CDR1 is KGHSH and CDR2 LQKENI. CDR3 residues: CASSPPEGYGYTF. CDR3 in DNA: TGTGCCAGCTCACCACCGGAGGGCTATGGCTACACCTTC.

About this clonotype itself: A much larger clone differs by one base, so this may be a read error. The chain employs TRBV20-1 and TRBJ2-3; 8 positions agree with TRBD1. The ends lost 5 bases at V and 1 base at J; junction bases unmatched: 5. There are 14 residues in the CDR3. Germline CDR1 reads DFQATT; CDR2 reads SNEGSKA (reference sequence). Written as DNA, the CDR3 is TGCAGTGCTCCACAGGGGGTCCGCACAGATACGCAGTATTTT. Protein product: CSAPQGVRTDTQYF.

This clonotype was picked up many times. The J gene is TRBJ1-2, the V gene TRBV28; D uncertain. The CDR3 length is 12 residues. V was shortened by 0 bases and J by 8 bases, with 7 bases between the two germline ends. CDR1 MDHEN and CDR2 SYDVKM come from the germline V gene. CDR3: CASSLWGNGYTF. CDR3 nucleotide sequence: TGTGCCAGCAGTTTATGGGGTAACGGCTACACCTTC.

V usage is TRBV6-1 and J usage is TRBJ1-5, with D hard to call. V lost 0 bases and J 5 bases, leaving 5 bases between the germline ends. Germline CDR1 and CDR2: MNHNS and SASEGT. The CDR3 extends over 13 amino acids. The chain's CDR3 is CASSEAAYQPQHF. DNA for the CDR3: TGTGCCAGCAGTGAAGCCGCCTATCAGCCCCAGCATTTT.

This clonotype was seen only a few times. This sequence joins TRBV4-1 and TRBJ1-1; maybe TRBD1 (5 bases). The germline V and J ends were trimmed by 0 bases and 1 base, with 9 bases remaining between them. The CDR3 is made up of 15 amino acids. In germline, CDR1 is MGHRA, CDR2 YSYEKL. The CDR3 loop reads CASSQDGRGNTEAFF. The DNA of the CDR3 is TGCGCCAGCAGCCAAGATGGAAGGGGGAACACTGAAGCTTTCTTT.

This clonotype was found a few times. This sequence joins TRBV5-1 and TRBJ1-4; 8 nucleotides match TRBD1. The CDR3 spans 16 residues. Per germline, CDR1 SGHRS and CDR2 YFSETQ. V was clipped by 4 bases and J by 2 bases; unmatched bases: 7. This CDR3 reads CASSLWTGITNEKLFF. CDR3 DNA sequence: TGCGCCAGCAGCCTCTGGACAGGGATCACTAATGAAAAACTGTTTTTT.

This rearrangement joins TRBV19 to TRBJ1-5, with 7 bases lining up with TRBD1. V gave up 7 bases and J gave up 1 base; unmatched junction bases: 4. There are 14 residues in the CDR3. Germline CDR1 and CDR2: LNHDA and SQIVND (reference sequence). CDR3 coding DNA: TGTGCCAGTATCCGACAGGGAAGCAATCAGCCCCAGCATTTT. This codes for CASIRQGSNQPQHF.

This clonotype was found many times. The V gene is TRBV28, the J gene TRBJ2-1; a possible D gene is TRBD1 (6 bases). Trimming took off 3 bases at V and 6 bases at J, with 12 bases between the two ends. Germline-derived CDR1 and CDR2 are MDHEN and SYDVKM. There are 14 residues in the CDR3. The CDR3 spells CASSLARGPNEQFF. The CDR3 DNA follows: TGTGCCAGCAGTTTGGCCAGGGGTCCCAATGAGCAGTTCTTC.

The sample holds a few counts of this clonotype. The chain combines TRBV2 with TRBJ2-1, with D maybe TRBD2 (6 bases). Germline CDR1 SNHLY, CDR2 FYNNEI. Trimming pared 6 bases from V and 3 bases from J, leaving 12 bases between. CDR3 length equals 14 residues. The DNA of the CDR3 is TGTGCCAGCAGGGGACTGGATGACTACAATGAGCAGTTCTTC. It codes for CASRGLDDYNEQFF.

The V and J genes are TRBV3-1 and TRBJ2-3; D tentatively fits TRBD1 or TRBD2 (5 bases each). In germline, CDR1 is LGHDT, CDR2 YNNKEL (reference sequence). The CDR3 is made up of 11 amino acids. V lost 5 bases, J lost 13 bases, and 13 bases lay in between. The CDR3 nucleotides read TGTGCCAGCAGCGGGGCCGGGGTGAAGTATTTT. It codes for CASSGAGVKYF.

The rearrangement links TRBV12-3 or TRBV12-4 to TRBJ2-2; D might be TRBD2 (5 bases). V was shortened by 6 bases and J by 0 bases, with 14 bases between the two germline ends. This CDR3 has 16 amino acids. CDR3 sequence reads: CASSISRRANTGELFF. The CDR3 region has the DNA TGTGCCAGCAGCATATCTAGGCGGGCGAACACCGGGGAGCTGTTTTTT.

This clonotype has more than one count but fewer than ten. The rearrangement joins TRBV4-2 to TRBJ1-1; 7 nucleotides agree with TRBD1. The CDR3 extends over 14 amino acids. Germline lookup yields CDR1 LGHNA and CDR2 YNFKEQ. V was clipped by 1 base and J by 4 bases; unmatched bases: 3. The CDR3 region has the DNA TGTGCCAGCAGCCAAGTGGCAGGGGGCACTGAAGCTTTCTTT. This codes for CASSQVAGGTEAFF.

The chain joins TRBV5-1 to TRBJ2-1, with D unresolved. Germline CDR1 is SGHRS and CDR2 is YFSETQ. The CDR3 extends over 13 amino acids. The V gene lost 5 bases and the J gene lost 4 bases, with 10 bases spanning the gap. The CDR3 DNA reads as TGCGCCAGCAGGCCCGGTCAGTACAATGAGCAGTTCTTC. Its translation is CASRPGQYNEQFF.

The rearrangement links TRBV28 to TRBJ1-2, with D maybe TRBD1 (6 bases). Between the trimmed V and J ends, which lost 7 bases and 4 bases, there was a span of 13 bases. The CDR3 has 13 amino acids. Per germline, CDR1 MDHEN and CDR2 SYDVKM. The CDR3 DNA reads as TGTGCCAGCACCAGAGACAGGATCTATGGCTACACCTTC. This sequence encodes CASTRDRIYGYTF.

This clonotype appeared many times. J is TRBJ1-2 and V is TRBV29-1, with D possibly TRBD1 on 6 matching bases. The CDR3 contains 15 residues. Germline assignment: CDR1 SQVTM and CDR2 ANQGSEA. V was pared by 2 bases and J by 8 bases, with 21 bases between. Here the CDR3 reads CSVESVAGVTGGYTF. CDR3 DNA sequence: TGCAGCGTTGAATCCGTTGCAGGGGTTACAGGGGGCTACACCTTC.

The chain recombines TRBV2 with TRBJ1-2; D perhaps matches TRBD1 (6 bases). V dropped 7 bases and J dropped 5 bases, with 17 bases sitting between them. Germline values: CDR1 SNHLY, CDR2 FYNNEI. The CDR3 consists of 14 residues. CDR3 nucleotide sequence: TGTGCCAGCAAGGGAAGTGTCCAGGGGTATGGCTACACCTTC. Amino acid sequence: CASKGSVQGYGYTF.

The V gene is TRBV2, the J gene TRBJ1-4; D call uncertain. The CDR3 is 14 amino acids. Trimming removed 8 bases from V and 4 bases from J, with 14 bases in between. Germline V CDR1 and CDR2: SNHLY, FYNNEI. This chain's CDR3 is CASHRTPYNEKLFF. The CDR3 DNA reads TGTGCCAGCCATAGGACGCCTTATAATGAAAAACTGTTTTTT.

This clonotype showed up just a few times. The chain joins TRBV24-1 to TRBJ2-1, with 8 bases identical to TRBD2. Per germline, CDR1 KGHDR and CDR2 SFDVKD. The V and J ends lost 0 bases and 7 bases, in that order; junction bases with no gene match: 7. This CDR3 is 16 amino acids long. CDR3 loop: CATSDLPGERGNEQFF. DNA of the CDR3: TGTGCCACCAGTGATTTGCCCGGGGAGCGGGGGAATGAGCAGTTCTTC.

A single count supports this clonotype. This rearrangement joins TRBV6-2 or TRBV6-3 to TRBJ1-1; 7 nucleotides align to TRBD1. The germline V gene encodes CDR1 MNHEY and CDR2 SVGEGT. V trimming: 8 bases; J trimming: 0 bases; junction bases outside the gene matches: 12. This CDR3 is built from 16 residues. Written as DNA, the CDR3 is TGTGCCAGCCGCCCGACAGGGCGGATACTGAACACTGAAGCTTTCTTT. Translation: CASRPTGRILNTEAFF.

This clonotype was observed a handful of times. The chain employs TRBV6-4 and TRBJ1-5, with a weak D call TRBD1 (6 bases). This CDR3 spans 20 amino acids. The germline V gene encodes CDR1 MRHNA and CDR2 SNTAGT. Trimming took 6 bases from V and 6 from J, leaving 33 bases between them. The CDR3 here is CASSLRIGGGPSASGQPQHF. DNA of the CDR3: TGTGCCAGCAGCCTCAGGATAGGGGGTGGGCCTTCCGCTTCTGGTCAGCCCCAGCATTTT.

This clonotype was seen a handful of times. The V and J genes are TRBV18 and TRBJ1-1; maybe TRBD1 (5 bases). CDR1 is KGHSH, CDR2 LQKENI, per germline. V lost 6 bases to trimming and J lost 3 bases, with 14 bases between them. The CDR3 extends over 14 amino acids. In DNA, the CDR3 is TGTGCCAGCTCTGGGGGGGGATGGGACACTGAAGCTTTCTTT. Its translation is CASSGGGWDTEAFF.

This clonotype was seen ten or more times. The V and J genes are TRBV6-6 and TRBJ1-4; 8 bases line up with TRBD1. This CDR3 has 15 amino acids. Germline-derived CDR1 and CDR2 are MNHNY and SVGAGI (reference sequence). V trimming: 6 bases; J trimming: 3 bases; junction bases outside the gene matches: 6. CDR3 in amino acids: CASSLDRGSNEKLFF. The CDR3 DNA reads TGTGCCAGCAGCCTCGACAGGGGCTCTAATGAAAAACTGTTTTTT.

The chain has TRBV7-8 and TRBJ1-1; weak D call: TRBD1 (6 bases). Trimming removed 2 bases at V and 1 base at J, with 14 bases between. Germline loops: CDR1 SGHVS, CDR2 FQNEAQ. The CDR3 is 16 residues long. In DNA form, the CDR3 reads TGTGCCAGCAGCTTACTTCCAGGGGATGAGAACACTGAAGCTTTCTTT. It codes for CASSLLPGDENTEAFF.

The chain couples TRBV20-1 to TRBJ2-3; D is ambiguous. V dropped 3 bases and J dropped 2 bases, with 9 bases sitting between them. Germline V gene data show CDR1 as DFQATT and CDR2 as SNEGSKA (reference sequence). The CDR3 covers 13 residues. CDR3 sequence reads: CSASAPNTDTQYF. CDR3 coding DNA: TGCAGTGCTAGCGCACCCAACACAGATACGCAGTATTTT.

The CDR3 is CASSQGLSTTDTQYF. CDR3 DNA sequence: TGTGCCAGCAGCCAAGGTTTGTCGACCACAGATACGCAGTATTTT. The gene calls are TRBV3-1 and TRBJ2-3; unclear D gene. V was clipped by 1 base and J by 2 bases, with 10 bases between them. CDR3 size: 15 residues. The germline V gene has CDR1 LGHDT and CDR2 YNNKEL (reference sequence).

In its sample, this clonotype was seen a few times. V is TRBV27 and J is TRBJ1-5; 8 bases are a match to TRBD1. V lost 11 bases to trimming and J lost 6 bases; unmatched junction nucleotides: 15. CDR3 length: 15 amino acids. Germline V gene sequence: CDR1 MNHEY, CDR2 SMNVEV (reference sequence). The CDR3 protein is CAENSWTGCGQPQHF. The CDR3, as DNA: TGTGCCGAAAATTCCTGGACAGGGTGCGGTCAGCCCCAGCATTTT.

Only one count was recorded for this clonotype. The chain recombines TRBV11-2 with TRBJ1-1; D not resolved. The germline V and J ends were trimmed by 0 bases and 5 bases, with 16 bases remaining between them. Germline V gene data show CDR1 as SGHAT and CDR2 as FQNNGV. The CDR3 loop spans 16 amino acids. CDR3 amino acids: CASSLDRRARGTEAFF. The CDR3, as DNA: TGTGCCAGCAGCTTAGATCGGAGGGCGAGAGGAACTGAAGCTTTCTTT.

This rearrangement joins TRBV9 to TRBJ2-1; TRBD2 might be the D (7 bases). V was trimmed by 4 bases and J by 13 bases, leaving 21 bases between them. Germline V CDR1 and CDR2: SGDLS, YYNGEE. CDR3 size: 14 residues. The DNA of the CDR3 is TGTGCCAGCAGCAACCCCGGGGGGCAAGAGACCCAGTTCTTC. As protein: CASSNPGGQETQFF.

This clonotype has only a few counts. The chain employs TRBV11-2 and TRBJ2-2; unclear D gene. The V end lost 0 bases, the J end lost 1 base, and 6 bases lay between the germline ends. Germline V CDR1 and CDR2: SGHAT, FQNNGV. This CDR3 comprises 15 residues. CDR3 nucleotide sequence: TGTGCCAGCAGCTTAGATCGCCGGAACACCGGGGAGCTGTTTTTT. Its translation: CASSLDRRNTGELFF.

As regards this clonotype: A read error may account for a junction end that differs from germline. As DNA, the CDR3 is TGTGCCAGCAGCCTAGACAGAGCAACTGATGAAAAACTGTTTTTT. This codes for CASSLDRATDEKLFF. The chain links TRBV7-8 to TRBJ1-4; possible D gene TRBD1, 5 bases. Germline V lookup: CDR1 SGHVS, CDR2 FQNEAQ. The CDR3 runs to 15 residues.